One sample yielded the 21 T cell receptor beta chains listed below, sequenced in a study of blood T cell repertoires in COVID-19 (TCRdb year 2020). Library preparation was by the immunoSEQ multiplex PCR assay. The clones in this table, taken by TCRdb from immuneACCESS, are in-frame only. Not every clone is retained; where verified, under half of the shortfall comes from an unresolved V gene, and the cause of the rest is unknown. A total of 300,000 to 400,000 clones appear in this sample, roughly 90% of them only once. Together, the top ten hold around 4% of the sample. Sequences were obtained from peripheral blood. Source of these receptors: a woman in her 50s with active or convalescent COVID-19.

The chain employs TRBV7-9 and TRBJ1-1, with D unresolved. This CDR3 has 13 residues. Per germline, CDR1 SEHNR and CDR2 FQNEAQ (reference sequence). V lost 5 bases and J 4 bases, leaving 11 bases between the germline ends. As DNA, the CDR3 is TGTGCCAGCAGCCCCTATGGCGGCACTGAAGCTTTCTTT. It is translated as CASSPYGGTEAFF.

V usage is TRBV6-5 and J usage is TRBJ2-1; TRBD1 aligns across 7 bases. After removal of 4 bases from V and 0 bases from J, the junction contained 6 bases not matched to a gene. This CDR3 has 16 amino acids. Per germline, CDR1 MNHEY and CDR2 SVGAGI. This CDR3 reads CASSLYRGFSYNEQFF. CDR3 coding DNA: TGTGCCAGCAGTTTATACAGGGGTTTCTCCTACAATGAGCAGTTCTTC.

The gene calls are TRBV5-1 and TRBJ2-3; D might be TRBD2 (5 bases). The CDR3 covers 15 residues. Trimming left V 0 bases short and J 2 bases short, with 10 bases between. CDR1 SGHRS and CDR2 YFSETQ come from the germline V gene. The DNA of the CDR3 is TGCGCCAGCAGCTTGGATCGGGGTTTCACAGATACGCAGTATTTT. It translates to CASSLDRGFTDTQYF.

This chain uses TRBV5-1 with TRBJ2-1; D may be TRBD1 (5 bases). CDR1 is SGHRS, CDR2 YFSETQ, per germline. The V end lost 4 bases, the J end lost 6 bases, and 11 bases lay between the germline ends. CDR3 size: 13 residues. The CDR3 sequence: CASSLTGRNEQFF. The CDR3 DNA sequence: TGCGCCAGCAGCCTCACAGGACGCAATGAGCAGTTCTTC.

This clone was seen only once. V gene TRBV6-5 combines with J gene TRBJ1-6; perhaps TRBD1 as D (6 bases). This CDR3 contains 14 residues. The germline V gene has CDR1 MNHEY and CDR2 SVGAGI. The V and J ends lost 4 bases and 7 bases respectively, with 11 bases between them. For the CDR3, the DNA is TGTGCCAGCAGTTCCCAAACAGGGAATTCACCCCTCCACTTT. Translating gives CASSSQTGNSPLHF.

This chain links TRBV7-2 with TRBJ1-6; weak D call: TRBD1 (6 bases). The germline CDR1 and CDR2 sequences are SGHTA and FQGNSA. This CDR3 region has 15 residues. V lost 6 bases, J lost 4 bases, and 13 bases lay in between. The CDR3 DNA reads as TGTGCCAGCAGAGGGGGTGGGTTGTATAATTCACCCCTCCACTTT. It yields the protein CASRGGGLYNSPLHF.

The chain has TRBV7-3 and TRBJ1-1, with a weak D call TRBD1 (6 bases). The CDR3 has 13 amino acids. CDR1 SGHTA and CDR2 FQGTGA come from the germline V gene. Trimming took off 5 bases at V and 1 base at J, with 8 bases between the two ends. CDR3 bases: TGTGCCAGCAGCGCGACAGGGAACACTGAAGCTTTCTTT. It encodes CASSATGNTEAFF.

This rearrangement joins TRBV10-3 to TRBJ2-4, with 7 bases lining up with TRBD2. This CDR3 is built from 20 residues. Germline V gene sequence: CDR1 ENHRY, CDR2 SYGVKD. V was clipped by 0 bases and J by 0 bases; unmatched bases: 14. The CDR3 DNA sequence: TGTGCCATCAGTGAGTCTAAAGTTGCGGGGGAGTTAATAGCCAAAAACATTCAGTACTTC. This gives the protein CAISESKVAGELIAKNIQYF.

This chain links TRBV6-1 with TRBJ1-1; possible D gene TRBD1, 6 bases. Deletions cut 1 base from V and 1 base from J, with 7 bases between. The length of the CDR3 is 14 residues. Per the germline V gene, CDR1 is MNHNS and CDR2 is SASEGT. CDR3 coding DNA: TGTGCCAGCAGTGAAGGGACAGCGAACACTGAAGCTTTCTTT. Protein sequence: CASSEGTANTEAFF.

The chain links TRBV7-2 to TRBJ2-3, with 13 bases fitting TRBD2. Germline V lookup: CDR1 SGHTA, CDR2 FQGNSA. J was trimmed by 2 bases and V by 5 bases; bases with no gene match: 7. There are 17 residues in the CDR3. In nucleotides, the CDR3 is TGTGCCAGCAGCCCTCGGACTAGCGGGGGACTCACAGATACGCAGTATTTT. This gives the protein CASSPRTSGGLTDTQYF.

The J gene is TRBJ2-7, the V gene TRBV27; the match to TRBD1 covers 10 bases. This CDR3 has 15 residues. The trim removed 5 bases at V and 2 bases at J, leaving 6 bases unmatched. Germline loops: CDR1 MNHEY, CDR2 SMNVEV (reference sequence). The CDR3 bases are TGTGCCAGCAGTCAAAGACAGGGGGCGACCTACGAGCAGTACTTC. Protein product: CASSQRQGATYEQYF.

The V and J genes are TRBV2 and TRBJ2-3; tentatively, D is TRBD1 (7 bases). V was trimmed by 6 bases and J by 6 bases, leaving 16 bases between them. This CDR3 is built from 14 residues. The germline V gene has CDR1 SNHLY and CDR2 FYNNEI. The CDR3 DNA reads as TGTGCCAGCAGAATTGGAGGGGGCGCGGATACGCAGTATTTT. Its protein is CASRIGGGADTQYF.

This rearrangement joins TRBV4-3 to TRBJ2-7; TRBD1 aligns across 8 bases. CDR1 is LGHNA, CDR2 YSLEER, per germline. V was clipped by 1 base and J by 4 bases; unmatched bases: 6. This CDR3 comprises 15 residues. CDR3 DNA: TGCGCCAGCAGCCAAGGGACAGGGATAGGGTACGAGCAGTACTTC. Protein product: CASSQGTGIGYEQYF.

This chain connects TRBV27 to TRBJ1-4, with 7 bases that match TRBD1. CDR3 size: 15 residues. Germline CDR1 and CDR2: MNHEY and SMNVEV (reference sequence). V shed 5 bases, J shed 7 bases, and the junction held 10 bases outside the gene matches. Here the CDR3 reads CASSHEGAPAEKLFF. The CDR3 DNA reads TGTGCCAGCAGTCACGAGGGGGCACCCGCTGAAAAACTGTTTTTT.

V is TRBV10-3 and J is TRBJ1-1; D gene unclear. Germline V gives CDR1 ENHRY, CDR2 SYGVKD. CDR3 length: 15 amino acids. V was cut by 0 bases and J by 4 bases, with 12 bases left in between. The CDR3 loop is CAISESVRVITEAFF. The DNA of the CDR3 is TGTGCCATCAGTGAGTCAGTGAGGGTAATCACTGAAGCTTTCTTT.

Many counts were recorded for this clone. The chain has TRBV19 and TRBJ2-1; 10 nucleotides line up with TRBD1. There are 17 residues in the CDR3. V dropped 7 bases and J dropped 9; count of bases not matched to a gene: 18. Per the germline V gene, CDR1 is LNHDA and CDR2 is SQIVND (reference sequence). CDR3 DNA sequence: TGTGCCAGTACCCCACGGCCTGACAGGGGGCGCGTCCCTGAGCAGTTCTTC. This translates into CASTPRPDRGRVPEQFF.

The chain has TRBV28 and TRBJ2-2; D is possibly TRBD2 (5 bases). CDR1 and CDR2 (germline): MDHEN, SYDVKM. The CDR3 sequence is 14 residues long. Trimming pared 7 bases from V and 5 bases from J, leaving 14 bases between. This CDR3 reads CASIGGGRTGELFF. The CDR3 coding sequence is TGTGCCAGCATAGGAGGCGGACGGACCGGGGAGCTGTTTTTT.

This chain joins TRBV4-2 and TRBJ1-1, with 8 bases identical to TRBD1. With 3 bases clipped from V and 0 bases from J, the junction kept 0 bases outside the gene matches. The CDR3 loop spans 14 amino acids. Germline CDR1 reads LGHNA; CDR2 reads YNFKEQ. Here the CDR3 reads CASSQDRVNTEAFF. For the CDR3, the DNA is TGTGCCAGCAGCCAGGACAGGGTGAACACTGAAGCTTTCTTT.

The chain employs TRBV7-2 and TRBJ1-4; D not resolved. CDR1 is SGHTA and CDR2 is FQGNSA in the germline V gene. The CDR3 has 16 residues. Trimming took off 5 bases at V and 3 bases at J, with 16 bases between the two ends. The CDR3 DNA reads as TGTGCCAGCAGCCAAAGGATAGGCGGAGCTAATGAAAAACTGTTTTTT. Translated: CASSQRIGGANEKLFF.

Many counts were recorded for this clone. The CDR3 coding sequence is TGTGCCAGGTCTATGATCGGGACAGGGAATCAGCCCCAGCATTTT. The encoded protein is CARSMIGTGNQPQHF. The gene calls are TRBV27 and TRBJ1-5, with TRBD1 matching over 9 bases. V was pared by 9 bases and J by 4 bases, with 10 bases of the junction left unmatched. The CDR3 spans 15 residues. Germline lookup yields CDR1 MNHEY and CDR2 SMNVEV (reference sequence).

The chain uses TRBV5-4 and TRBJ1-2, with D possibly being TRBD1 (6 bases). Between the trimmed V and J ends, which lost 1 base and 2 bases, there was a span of 9 bases. This CDR3 is 14 amino acids long. Germline assignment: CDR1 SGHNT and CDR2 YYREEE (reference sequence). CDR3 amino acids: CASSLWGPNYGYTF. DNA of the CDR3: TGTGCCAGCAGCTTGTGGGGGCCCAACTATGGCTACACCTTC.